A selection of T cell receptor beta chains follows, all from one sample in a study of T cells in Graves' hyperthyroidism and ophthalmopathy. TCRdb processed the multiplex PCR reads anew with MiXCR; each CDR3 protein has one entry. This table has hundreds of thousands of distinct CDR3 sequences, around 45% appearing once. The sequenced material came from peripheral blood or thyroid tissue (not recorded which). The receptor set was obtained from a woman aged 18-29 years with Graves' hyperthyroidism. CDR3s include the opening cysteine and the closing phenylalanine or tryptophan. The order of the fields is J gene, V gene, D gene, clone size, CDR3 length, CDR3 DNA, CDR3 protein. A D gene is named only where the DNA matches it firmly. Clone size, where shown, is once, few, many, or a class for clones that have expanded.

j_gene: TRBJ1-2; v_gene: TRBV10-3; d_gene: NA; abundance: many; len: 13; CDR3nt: TGTGCCATCAGTGACACCCCTAACTATGGCTACACCTTC; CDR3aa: CAISDTPNYGYTF
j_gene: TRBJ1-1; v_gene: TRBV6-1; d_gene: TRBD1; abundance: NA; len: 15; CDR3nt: TGTGCCAGCAGGGGGACAGGGGGAATAGGCACTGAAGCTTTCTTT; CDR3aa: CASRGTGGIGTEAFF
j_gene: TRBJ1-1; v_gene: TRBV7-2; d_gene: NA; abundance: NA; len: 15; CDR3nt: TGTGCCAGCAGCCCTTCGTCAGGGGCTCACACTGAAGCTTTCTTT; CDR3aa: CASSPSSGAHTEAFF
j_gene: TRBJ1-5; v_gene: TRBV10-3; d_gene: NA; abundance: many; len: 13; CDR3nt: TGTGCCATCAAGGCTGACAGGAATCAGCCCCAGCATTTT; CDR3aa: CAIKADRNQPQHF
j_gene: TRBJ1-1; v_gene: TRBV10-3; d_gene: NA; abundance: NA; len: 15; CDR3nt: TGTGCCATCAGGGGGGTCGAACAGGCCAACACTGAAGCTTTCTTT; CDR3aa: CAIRGVEQANTEAFF
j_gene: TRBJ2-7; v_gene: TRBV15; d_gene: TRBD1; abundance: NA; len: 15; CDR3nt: TGTGCCGCCAGCACCACGGACAGGAGTAGCTACGAGCAGTACTTC; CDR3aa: CAASTTDRSSYEQYF
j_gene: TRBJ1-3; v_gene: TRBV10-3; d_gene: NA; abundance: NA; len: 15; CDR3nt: TGTGCCAGCAGTCTTACATGGAGCTCTGGAAACACCATATATTTT; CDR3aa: CASSLTWSSGNTIYF
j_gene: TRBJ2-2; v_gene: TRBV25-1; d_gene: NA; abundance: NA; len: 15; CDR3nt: TGTGCCAGCAGCTACTCCTCCGCCCAGACCGGGGAGCTGTTTTTT; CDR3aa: CASSYSSAQTGELFF
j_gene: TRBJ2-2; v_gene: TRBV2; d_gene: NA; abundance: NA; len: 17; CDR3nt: TGTGCCAGCAGTGAGTCCAAAACGGGGTGGAACACCGGGGAGCTGTTTTTT; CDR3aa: CASSESKTGWNTGELFF
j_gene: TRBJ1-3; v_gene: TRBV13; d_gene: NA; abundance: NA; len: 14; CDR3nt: TGTGCCAGCAGCGTCCGGGACACGTCGAACACCATATATTTT; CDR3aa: CASSVRDTSNTIYF